The 25 T cell receptor beta chains below were found in one sample sequenced in a study of cytomegalovirus exposure and HLA in healthy donors. Primers included in the PCR were 60 Vbeta and 13 Jbeta primers. Here immunoSEQ multiplex PCR was the method, and the copy in TCRdb shows in-frame clones only, minus some. The sample contains around 130,000 clones, about 86% of which appear only once. Sequencing input: PBMCs. The receptors stem from a man aged 18 to 30 in good health and CMV-seronegative.

The rearrangement uses TRBV4-1 and TRBJ2-1; 9 bases line up with TRBD2. This CDR3 has 16 amino acids. Germline-derived CDR1 and CDR2 are MGHRA and YSYEKL. V gave up 4 bases and J gave up 10 bases; unmatched junction bases: 14. The CDR3 loop is CASSPLAGDYSNEQFF. The DNA of the CDR3 is TGCGCCAGCAGCCCGTTAGCGGGGGATTATTCTAACGAGCAGTTCTTC.

The chain combines TRBV7-3 with TRBJ2-7; D is ambiguous. Trimming took off 1 base at V and 5 bases at J, with 18 bases between the two ends. The CDR3 runs 16 residues. Germline values: CDR1 SGHTA, CDR2 FQGTGA. CDR3 loop: CASSLIGGQDKDEQYF. The CDR3 DNA follows: TGTGCCAGCAGCTTAATTGGCGGTCAAGATAAAGACGAGCAGTACTTC.

This clone occurred a few times. The chain combines TRBV5-4 with TRBJ1-3; 9 nucleotides align to TRBD1. Germline values: CDR1 SGHNT, CDR2 YYREEE (reference sequence). The CDR3 loop spans 14 amino acids. After removal of 0 bases from V and 7 bases from J, the junction contained 2 bases not matched to a gene. CDR3: CASSLAGQGNTIYF. The CDR3 nucleotides are TGTGCCAGCAGCTTGGCGGGACAGGGCAACACCATATATTTT.

This chain uses TRBV2 with TRBJ2-3; unclear D gene. V was pared by 6 bases and J by 0 bases, with 7 bases between. The germline CDR1 and CDR2 sequences are SNHLY and FYNNEI. The CDR3 length is 13 residues. CDR3 sequence: CASRRTSTDTQYF. Written as DNA, the CDR3 is TGTGCCAGCAGGCGAACTAGCACAGATACGCAGTATTTT.

This rearrangement joins TRBV5-1 to TRBJ1-2; possible D gene TRBD1, 5 bases. Germline CDR1 and CDR2: SGHRS and YFSETQ. This CDR3 spans 14 amino acids. V was trimmed by 3 bases and J by 2 bases, leaving 11 bases between them. The CDR3 region has the DNA TGCGCCAGCAGCTGGGGGGGGGTGAACTATGGCTACACCTTC. Its translation is CASSWGGVNYGYTF. Full variable domain (rest looked up from reference TRBV5-1 and TRBJ1-2): KAGVTQTPRYLIKTRGQQVTLSCSPISGHRSVSWYQQTPGQGLQFLFEYFSETQRNKGNFPGRFSGRQFSNSRSEMNVSTLELGDSALYLCASSWGGVNYGYTFGSGTRLTVV.

The V gene is TRBV30, the J gene TRBJ1-5; TRBD1 might be the D (6 bases). Deletions cut 6 bases from V and 2 bases from J, with 11 bases between. This CDR3 region has 13 residues. Germline V gene data show CDR1 as GTSNPN and CDR2 as SVGIG (reference sequence). The CDR3 bases are TGTGCCTGCCAGAAGGGGGGCAATCAGCCCCAGCATTTT. This encodes CACQKGGNQPQHF.

Only a few counts were recorded for this clone. The chain is built from TRBV4-3 and TRBJ2-1, with D perhaps matching TRBD2 (5 bases). Between the trimmed V and J ends, which lost 0 bases and 4 bases, there was a span of 13 bases. Per the germline V gene, CDR1 is LGHNA and CDR2 is YSLEER. There are 16 residues in the CDR3. In DNA, the CDR3 is TGCGCCAGCAGCCAAGACACGGGAATTGAGTACAATGAGCAGTTCTTC. Encoded protein: CASSQDTGIEYNEQFF.

The gene calls are TRBV10-3 and TRBJ2-7; TRBD2 is a possible D gene (5 bases). Deletions cut 0 bases from V and 12 bases from J, with 30 bases between. CDR3 size: 18 residues. CDR1 and CDR2 (germline): ENHRY, SYGVKD. The CDR3 nucleotides are TGTGCCATCAGTGAGTCGGAGACTCACGACCTGGGAGTATGGCAGCGGTACTTC. It is translated as CAISESETHDLGVWQRYF.

The rearrangement joins TRBV30 to TRBJ1-5; the D gene is possibly TRBD1 (6 bases). Germline V gives CDR1 GTSNPN, CDR2 SVGIG (reference sequence). The V and J ends lost 2 bases and 1 base respectively, with 15 bases between them. This CDR3 is built from 16 residues. The CDR3 protein is CAWSTINDRSNQPQHF. DNA for the CDR3: TGTGCCTGGAGTACCATTAACGACAGGAGCAATCAGCCCCAGCATTTT.

The CDR3 region has the DNA TGTGCCAGCAGCTCCGGCACAGGGGTCTCTACCCTCTACGAGCAGTACTTC. Amino acid sequence: CASSSGTGVSTLYEQYF. This sequence joins TRBV7-9 and TRBJ2-7; 7 bases line up with TRBD1. Losses at the gene ends were 4 bases for V and 3 bases for J; bases not matched to a gene: 15. The CDR3 has 17 residues. Germline V gives CDR1 SEHNR, CDR2 FQNEAQ (reference sequence).

The chain recombines TRBV28 with TRBJ1-5; 8 bases map to TRBD1. The CDR3 has 15 residues. V dropped 7 bases and J dropped 2; count of bases not matched to a gene: 7. CDR1 and CDR2 from the germline V gene are MDHEN and SYDVKM. The CDR3 reads CASILQGGRNQPQHF. CDR3 sequence (DNA): TGTGCCAGCATCCTACAGGGGGGGCGCAATCAGCCCCAGCATTTT.

The table lists this clone with many counts. The rearrangement links TRBV6-4 to TRBJ2-3; TRBD1 matches 7 bases. Germline loops: CDR1 MRHNA, CDR2 SNTAGT. V gave up 0 bases and J gave up 4 bases; unmatched junction bases: 1. The CDR3 has 14 residues. The DNA for the CDR3 is TGTGCCAGCAGTGACTCAGGGGGCGCAGATACGCAGTATTTT. Its translation: CASSDSGGADTQYF.

The J gene is TRBJ2-7, the V gene TRBV7-9, with 8 bases aligning to TRBD1. Germline-derived CDR1 and CDR2 are SEHNR and FQNEAQ (reference sequence). Losses at the gene ends were 1 base for V and 2 bases for J; bases not matched to a gene: 4. The CDR3 is made up of 15 amino acids. This CDR3 is CASSLGGQVAYEQYF. CDR3 DNA: TGTGCCAGCAGCTTAGGGGGACAGGTAGCCTACGAGCAGTACTTC.

The genes are TRBV28 and TRBJ2-7, with D perhaps TRBD2 (7 bases). Germline lookup yields CDR1 MDHEN and CDR2 SYDVKM. V dropped 3 bases and J dropped 5 bases, with 26 bases sitting between them. This CDR3 is 18 amino acids long. The CDR3 DNA sequence: TGTGCCAGCAGTTTTCCCCCCCCGGGCGGGGGCCTTCTGGACGAGCAGTACTTC. Protein product: CASSFPPPGGGLLDEQYF.

The rearrangement joins TRBV29-1 to TRBJ2-7, with a weak D call TRBD1 (5 bases). There are 15 residues in the CDR3. With 1 base removed from V and 2 bases from J, the gap between germline ends came to 15 bases. Germline V gene lookup returns CDR1 SQVTM and CDR2 ANQGSEA. Here the CDR3 DNA reads TGCAGCGTTGAAGGGCAGGGTATTTATCCCTACGAGCAGTACTTC. This codes for CSVEGQGIYPYEQYF.

The chain uses TRBV5-6 and TRBJ2-1; 11 positions agree with TRBD2. This CDR3 is built from 16 residues. The junction had 8 bases not matched to a gene; V was cut back by 2 bases and J by 7 bases. Germline V gene sequence: CDR1 SGHDT, CDR2 YYEEEE. CDR3 amino acids: CASSLIAGGRGNEQFF. DNA for the CDR3: TGTGCCAGCAGCTTAATAGCGGGGGGGCGGGGTAATGAGCAGTTCTTC.

The chain links TRBV5-8 to TRBJ2-5, with 15 bases matching TRBD2. The length of the CDR3 is 16 residues. Germline lookup yields CDR1 SGHTS and CDR2 YDEGEE. The trim removed 5 bases at V and 2 bases at J, leaving 4 bases unmatched. The CDR3 sequence: CASSQGLAGGQETQYF. CDR3 DNA: TGTGCCAGCAGTCAAGGACTAGCGGGGGGGCAAGAGACCCAGTACTTC.

The chain carries TRBV21-1 and TRBJ1-1; the table's D call TRBD1 went unverified against the DNA. TRBV21-1 corresponds to a pseudogene. This CDR3 contains 14 residues. The CDR3 region is CASSKHRRNTEAFF. The CDR3 bases are TGTGCCAGCAGCAAACACAGACGGAACACTGAAGCTTTCTTT.

V and J are TRBV7-9 and TRBJ2-5, with TRBD1 matching over 9 bases. The CDR3 contains 15 residues. Germline assignment: CDR1 SEHNR and CDR2 FQNEAQ (reference sequence). J lost 4 bases, V lost 4 bases, and 7 bases had no gene match. The CDR3 spells CASSSTGGEGETQYF. The CDR3, as DNA: TGTGCCAGCAGCTCTACAGGGGGCGAAGGAGAGACCCAGTACTTC.

On this clone itself: Mismatch with germline at one junction end may stem from a read error. Other nucleotide sequences in the sample specify the same CDR3. The rearrangement uses TRBV27 and TRBJ1-5, with 7 bases fitting TRBD1. The CDR3 spans 14 residues. The V gene's germline CDR1 is MNHEY and CDR2 SMNVEV (reference sequence). The CDR3 DNA is TGTGCCAGCAGCCTGACAGGGTTCAATCAGCCCCAGCATTTC. Its translation is CASSLTGFNQPQHF.

The chain couples TRBV4-3 to TRBJ2-7; 8 bases fit TRBD1. CDR1 and CDR2 (germline): LGHNA, YSLEER. Losses at the gene ends were 1 base for V and 0 bases for J; bases not matched to a gene: 2. The CDR3 runs 15 residues. The CDR3 here is CASSQVRGPSYEQYF. CDR3 nucleotides: TGCGCCAGCAGCCAAGTCAGGGGGCCCTCCTACGAGCAGTACTTC.

The chain employs TRBV9 and TRBJ2-7; D is uncertain. The CDR3 is 12 amino acids. Germline V gene lookup returns CDR1 SGDLS and CDR2 YYNGEE. The germline V and J ends were trimmed by 4 bases and 3 bases, with 8 bases remaining between them. The CDR3 DNA sequence: TGTGCCAGCAGCCCGAACAACTACGAGCAGTACTTC. It codes for CASSPNNYEQYF.

The rearrangement joins TRBV5-1 to TRBJ1-1, with TRBD1 matching over 9 bases. The V gene end was trimmed by 4 bases and the J gene end by 1 base; junction bases not matched to a gene: 8. Germline V CDR1 and CDR2: SGHRS, YFSETQ. The CDR3 is 16 amino acids. The CDR3 coding sequence is TGCGCCAGCAGCGTCGGGACAGGGTTGACGAACACTGAAGCTTTCTTT. Translation: CASSVGTGLTNTEAFF. Looking up the rest from reference TRBV5-1 and TRBJ1-1 gives the full variable domain: KAGVTQTPRYLIKTRGQQVTLSCSPISGHRSVSWYQQTPGQGLQFLFEYFSETQRNKGNFPGRFSGRQFSNSRSEMNVSTLELGDSALYLCASSVGTGLTNTEAFFGQGTRLTVV.

This clone was recorded once. This chain joins TRBV7-8 and TRBJ2-2; TRBD1 matches at 8 bases. V trimming: 5 bases; J trimming: 0 bases; junction bases outside the gene matches: 14. This CDR3 comprises 19 residues. The germline V gene encodes CDR1 SGHVS and CDR2 FQNEAQ. CDR3 sequence reads: CASSLLAGTGAPNTGELFF. CDR3 nucleotide sequence: TGTGCCAGCAGCCTGCTTGCCGGGACAGGCGCTCCGAACACCGGGGAGCTGTTTTTT.

This clone has only one observation. V gene TRBV5-4 combines with J gene TRBJ2-5; the match to TRBD2 covers 8 bases. Germline V lookup: CDR1 SGHNT, CDR2 YYREEE (reference sequence). The J segment lost 5 bases and the V segment lost 4 bases, leaving 10 bases of the junction unmatched. This CDR3 region has 15 residues. Written as DNA, the CDR3 is TGTGCCAGCAGCCTCCGACACTCGGGGGGGGAGACCCAGTACTTC. Translating gives CASSLRHSGGETQYF. The variable domain in full, completed from reference TRBV5-4 and TRBJ2-5, reads ETGVTQSPTHLIKTRGQQVTLRCSSQSGHNTVSWYQQALGQGPQFIFQYYREEENGRGNFPPRFSGLQFPNYSSELNVNALELDDSALYLCASSLRHSGGETQYFGPGTRLLVL.